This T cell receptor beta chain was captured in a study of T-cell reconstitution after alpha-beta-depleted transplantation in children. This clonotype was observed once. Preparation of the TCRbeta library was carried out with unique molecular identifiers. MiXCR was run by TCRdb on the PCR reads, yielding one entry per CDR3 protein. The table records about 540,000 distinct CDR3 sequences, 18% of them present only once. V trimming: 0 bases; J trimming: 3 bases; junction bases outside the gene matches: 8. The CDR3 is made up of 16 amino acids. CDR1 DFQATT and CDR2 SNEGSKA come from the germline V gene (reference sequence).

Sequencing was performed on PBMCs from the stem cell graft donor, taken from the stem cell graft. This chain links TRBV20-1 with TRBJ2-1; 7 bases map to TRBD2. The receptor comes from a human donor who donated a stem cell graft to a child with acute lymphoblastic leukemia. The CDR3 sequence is CSARDPAGTVYNEQFF. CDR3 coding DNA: TGCAGTGCTAGAGATCCAGCGGGGACCGTCTACAATGAGCAGTTCTTC.